The clone carrying this TCR beta chain has just a few counts. TCRdb's copy holds only in-frame clones and misses some; the assay was immunoSEQ multiplex PCR. Among roughly 76,000 clones listed, around four fifths were seen once. This record comes from a study of OX40 agonist ivuxolimab in advanced cancers. V was cut by 5 bases and J by 0 bases, with 14 bases left in between. The germline V gene encodes CDR1 SGHTA and CDR2 FQGNSA. The CDR3 loop spans 16 amino acids. The J gene is TRBJ1-5, the V gene TRBV7-2, with D perhaps matching TRBD1 (5 bases). The TCR was taken from an adult with an advanced solid tumor such as melanoma, head and neck, liver or kidney cancer. This specimen consisted of CD4+ or CD8+ T cells sorted from blood, obtained in a trial of the OX40 agonist ivuxolimab. CDR3 DNA sequence: TGTGCCAGCAGCCCAACCGGGGGTTATAGCAATCAGCCCCAGCATTTT. Its protein is CASSPTGGYSNQPQHF.